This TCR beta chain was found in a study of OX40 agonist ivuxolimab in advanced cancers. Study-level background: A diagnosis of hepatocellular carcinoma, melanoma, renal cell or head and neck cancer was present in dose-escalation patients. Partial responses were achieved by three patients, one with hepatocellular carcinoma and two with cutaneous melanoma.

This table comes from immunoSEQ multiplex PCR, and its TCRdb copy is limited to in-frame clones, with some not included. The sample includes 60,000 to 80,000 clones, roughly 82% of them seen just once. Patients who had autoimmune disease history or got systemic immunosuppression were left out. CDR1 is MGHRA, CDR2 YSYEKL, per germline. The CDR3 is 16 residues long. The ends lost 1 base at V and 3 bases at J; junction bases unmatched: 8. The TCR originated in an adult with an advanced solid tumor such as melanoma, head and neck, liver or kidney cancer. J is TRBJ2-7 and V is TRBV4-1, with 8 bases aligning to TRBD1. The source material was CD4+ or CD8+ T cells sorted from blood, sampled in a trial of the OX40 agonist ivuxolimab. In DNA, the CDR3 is TGCGCCAGCAGCCAAGCGTGGGGACAGGCGGGCTACGAGCAGTACTTC. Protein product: CASSQAWGQAGYEQYF.